These T cell receptor beta chains were read from a single sample in a study of blood T cell repertoires in COVID-19. The method was immunoSEQ multiplex PCR; TCRdb's version includes in-frame clones alone and lacks a portion of them. The sample has about 200,000 clones, around four fifths seen once. Source material: PBMCs or T cells enriched from blood (not recorded which). These receptors were taken from a woman aged 45 to 65 who had been exposed to COVID-19. CDR3s include the opening cysteine and the closing phenylalanine or tryptophan. Part of the rows lack a size; the others show once, few, many or a class for expanded clones.

TRBJ2-1 TRBV30 NA CAWNQQGNEQFF
TRBJ1-2 TRBV30 NA CAWRLAGQGPAPYGYTF
TRBJ1-3 TRBV6-5 NA CASLGGSGNTIYF
TRBJ1-5 TRBV28 NA CASSPGTGRNQPQHF
TRBJ1-6 TRBV28 once CATLPSGKRNSPLHF
TRBJ1-1 TRBV6-1 NA CASSEDTTGHTEAFF
TRBJ1-2 TRBV5-4 NA CASSTRGKEGGYTF
TRBJ2-2 TRBV21-1 NA CASSKRRRDTRELFF
TRBJ1-5 TRBV19 NA CASSSRGYSNQPQHF
TRBJ2-3 TRBV7-2 NA CASSFMSTLDTQYF
TRBJ2-1 TRBV11-2 NA CASRRTSGGLGEQFF
TRBJ1-3 TRBV3-1/TRBV3-2 NA CASSRTQGPLSGNTIYF
TRBJ1-5 TRBV19 NA CASRPPGQGSNQPQHF
TRBJ2-5 TRBV10-3 NA CAISELAGGPRETQYF
TRBJ2-3 TRBV29-1 NA CSVEDRASGGPQYF
TRBJ2-2 TRBV11-2 NA CASNPGQGYTGELFF
TRBJ1-1 TRBV28 NA CASRLPGTGTYEAFF
TRBJ2-3 TRBV5-1 NA CASSFSDTRTDTQYF
TRBJ1-2 TRBV7-9 NA CASRLDTVYGYTF
TRBJ2-1 TRBV10-3 once CALRTSGGNEQFF
TRBJ2-1 TRBV13 NA CASSYKTGTGSYNEQFF
TRBJ1-6 TRBV15 few CATSRSGTGGSPLHF
TRBJ2-1 TRBV14 NA CASSRTSGEYNEQFF
TRBJ1-2 TRBV5-1 NA CASSLQATTNYGYTF
TRBJ1-1 TRBV27 few CASSLDIWNTEAFF
TRBJ2-7 TRBV21-1 NA CARRDRGSEQYF
TRBJ2-3 TRBV30 NA CAWKVLATDTQYF
TRBJ2-7 TRBV5-6 NA CASSPRQGSGGYEQYF
TRBJ2-1 TRBV19 NA CASSLRTGLSYNEQFF
TRBJ1-2 TRBV5-1 NA CASSPGANYGYTF
TRBJ1-6 TRBV3-1/TRBV3-2 once CASSPDRAIGSPLHF